This paragraph covers one T cell receptor (beta chain) sequence. The target antigen is unknown. The data stem from a study of T cell responses to AZD1222 COVID-19 vaccine. Regarding the study as a whole: No repertoire was sampled before or during the peak T cell response, only after it. Unmutated variant regions reportedly attract nearly half of all spike-specific TCRs. Possibly, clonal diversity was underestimated; donors were largely white British and included more females.

The V end was cut by 6 bases, the J end by 7 bases, with 18 bases between. The CDR3 loop spans 15 amino acids. Germline loops: CDR1 MGHRA, CDR2 YSYEKL. Sequencing used immunoSEQ multiplex PCR; TCRdb keeps in-frame clones, though not all of them. Counted here are 150,000 or so clones, 85% to 95% occurring once; the ten biggest clones make up about 1%. This clonotype was obtained from an adult in good health. Sequenced here: peripheral blood, sampled on day 0 of AZD1222 vaccination. V gene TRBV4-1 combines with J gene TRBJ1-4, with D perhaps TRBD1 (6 bases). The chain's CDR3 is CASRPGTPRREKLFF. CDR3 DNA: TGCGCCAGCAGACCCGGGACACCAAGACGTGAAAAACTGTTTTTT.